These T cell receptor beta chains were read from a single sample in a study of T cell responses to AZD1222 COVID-19 vaccine. The assay was immunoSEQ multiplex PCR, and TCRdb's table has in-frame clones only and misses some. The sample is made up of over 120,000 clones, and the top ten hold approximately 2% of it. Input material: peripheral blood. These receptors all stem from an adult in good health. CDR3s include the opening cysteine and the closing phenylalanine or tryptophan. D genes are given only for firm matches.

TRBJ1-4 | TRBV6-2/TRBV6-3 | TRBD1 | CASSYSTGTEKLFF | TGTGCCAGCAGTTACTCGACAGGGACTGAAAAACTGTTTTTT
TRBJ1-4 | TRBV6-5 | TRBD1 | CASSWGRTGEKLFF | TGTGCCAGCAGTTGGGGAAGGACAGGGGAAAAACTGTTTTTT
TRBJ2-5 | TRBV4-1 | NA | CASSPNKAVQETQYF | TGCGCCAGCAGTCCTAATAAGGCAGTCCAAGAGACCCAGTACTTC
TRBJ1-2 | TRBV6-5 | TRBD1 | CASRYGQGWGTYGYTF | TGTGCCAGCAGATACGGACAGGGTTGGGGGACCTATGGCTACACCTTC
TRBJ1-1 | TRBV7-9 | NA | CASSLAQGSTEAFF | TGTGCCAGCAGCTTAGCCCAGGGGAGCACTGAAGCTTTCTTT
TRBJ1-3 | TRBV12-5 | NA | CASGLVTGVSGNTIYF | TGTGCTAGTGGTTTGGTAACCGGGGTTTCTGGAAACACCATATATTTT
TRBJ2-3 | TRBV18 | TRBD2 | CASSPLGRGANTDTQYF | TGTGCCAGCTCACCACTCGGGCGGGGGGCCAACACAGATACGCAGTATTTT
TRBJ1-3 | TRBV3-1/TRBV3-2 | NA | CASSGGSGNTIYF | TGTGCCAGCTCCGGCGGTTCTGGAAACACCATATATTTT
TRBJ2-7 | TRBV2 | TRBD1 | CASSENRGTYEQYF | TGTGCCAGCAGTGAAAACAGGGGAACCTACGAGCAGTACTTC
TRBJ1-1 | TRBV30 | NA | CALFSGVAEAFF | TGTGCCTTATTTTCGGGGGTTGCTGAAGCTTTCTTT